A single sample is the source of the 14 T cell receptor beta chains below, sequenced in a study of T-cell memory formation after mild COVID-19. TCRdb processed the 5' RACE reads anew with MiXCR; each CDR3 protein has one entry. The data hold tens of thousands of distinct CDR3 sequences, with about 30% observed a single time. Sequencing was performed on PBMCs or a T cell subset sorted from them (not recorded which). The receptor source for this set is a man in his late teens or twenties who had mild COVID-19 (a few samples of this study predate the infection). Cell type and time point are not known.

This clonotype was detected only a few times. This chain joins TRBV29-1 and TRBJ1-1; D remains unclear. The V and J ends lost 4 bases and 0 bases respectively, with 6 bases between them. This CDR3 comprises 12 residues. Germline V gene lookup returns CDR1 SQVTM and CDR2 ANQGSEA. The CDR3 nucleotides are TGCAGCGTTGGCTACATGAACACTGAAGCTTTCTTT. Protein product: CSVGYMNTEAFF.

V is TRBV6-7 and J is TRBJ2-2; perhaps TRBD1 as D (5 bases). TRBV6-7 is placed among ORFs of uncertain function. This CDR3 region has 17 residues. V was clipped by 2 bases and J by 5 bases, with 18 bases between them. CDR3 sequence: CASSYQLPNRGTGELFF. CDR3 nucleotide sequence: TGTGCCAGCAGTTACCAACTACCTAATAGGGGAACCGGGGAGCTGTTTTTT.

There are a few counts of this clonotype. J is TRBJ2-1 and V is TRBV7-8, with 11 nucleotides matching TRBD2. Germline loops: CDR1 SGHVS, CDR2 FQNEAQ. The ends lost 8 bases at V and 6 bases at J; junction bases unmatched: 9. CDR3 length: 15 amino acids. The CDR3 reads CASLAGTSGSNEQFF. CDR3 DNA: TGTGCCAGCCTCGCCGGGACTAGCGGATCCAATGAGCAGTTCTTC.

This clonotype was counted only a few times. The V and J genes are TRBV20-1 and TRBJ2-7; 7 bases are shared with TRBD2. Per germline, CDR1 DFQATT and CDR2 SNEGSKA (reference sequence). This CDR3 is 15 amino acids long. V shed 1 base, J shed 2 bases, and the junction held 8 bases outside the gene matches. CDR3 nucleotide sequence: TGCAGTGCTAGAGCTGCGGAGGGAGGGGCCTACGAGCAGTACTTC. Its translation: CSARAAEGGAYEQYF.

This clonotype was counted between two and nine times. The CDR3: CASSQSEASGNTDTQYF. DNA for the CDR3: TGCGCCAGCAGTCAATCTGAAGCTAGCGGGAACACAGATACGCAGTATTTT. The V and J genes are TRBV23-1 and TRBJ2-3; the match to TRBD2 covers 9 bases. TRBV23-1 is identified as an open reading frame with a role that is uncertain. The CDR3 spans 17 residues. J gave up 2 bases and V 0 bases, and 6 bases lay outside the gene matches.

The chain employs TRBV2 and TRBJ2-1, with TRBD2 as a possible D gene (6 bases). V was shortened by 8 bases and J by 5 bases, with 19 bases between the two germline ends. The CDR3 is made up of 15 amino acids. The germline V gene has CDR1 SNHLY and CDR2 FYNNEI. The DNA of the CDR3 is TGTGCCAGCCACTACTATGCGGGGTCGAACAATGAGCAGTTCTTC. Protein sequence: CASHYYAGSNNEQFF.

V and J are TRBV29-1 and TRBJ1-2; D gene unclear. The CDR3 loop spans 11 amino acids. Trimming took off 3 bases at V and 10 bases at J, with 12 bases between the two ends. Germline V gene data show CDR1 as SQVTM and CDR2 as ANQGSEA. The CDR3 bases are TGCAGCGTTGAGGGCCTCCCGGACTACACCTTC. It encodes CSVEGLPDYTF.

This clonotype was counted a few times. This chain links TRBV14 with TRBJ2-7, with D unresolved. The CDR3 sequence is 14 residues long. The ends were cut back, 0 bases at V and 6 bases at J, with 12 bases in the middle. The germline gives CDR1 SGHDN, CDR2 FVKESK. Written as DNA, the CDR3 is TGTGCCAGCAGCCAAGAAGGGAACCCCGGCGAGCAGTACGTC. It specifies CASSQEGNPGEQYV.

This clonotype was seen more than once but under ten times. The CDR3 DNA follows: TGTGCCAGCAGCCCCGGGCATACGCAGTATTTT. This codes for CASSPGHTQYF. The J gene is TRBJ2-3, the V gene TRBV7-9; D gene unclear. The CDR3 has 11 residues. V lost 5 bases to trimming and J lost 7 bases, with 7 bases between them. The germline V gene encodes CDR1 SEHNR and CDR2 FQNEAQ (reference sequence).

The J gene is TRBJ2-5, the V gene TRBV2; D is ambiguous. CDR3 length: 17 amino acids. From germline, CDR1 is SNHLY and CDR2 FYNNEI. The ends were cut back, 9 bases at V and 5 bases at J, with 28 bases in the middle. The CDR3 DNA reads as TGTGCCAGGGCGCTGGGGTGGAAAGCTCCTTGGACGGAGACCCAGTACTTC. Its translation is CARALGWKAPWTETQYF.

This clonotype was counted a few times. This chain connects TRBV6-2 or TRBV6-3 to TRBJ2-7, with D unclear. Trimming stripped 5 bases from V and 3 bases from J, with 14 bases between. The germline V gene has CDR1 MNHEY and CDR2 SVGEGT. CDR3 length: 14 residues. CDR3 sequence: CASSPAIEFYEQYV. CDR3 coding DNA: TGTGCCAGCAGTCCAGCCATTGAGTTCTACGAGCAGTACGTC.

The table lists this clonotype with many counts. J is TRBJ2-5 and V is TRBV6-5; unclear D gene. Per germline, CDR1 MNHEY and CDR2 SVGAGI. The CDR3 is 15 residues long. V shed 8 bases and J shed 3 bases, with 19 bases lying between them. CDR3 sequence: CASLYRIRVEETQYF. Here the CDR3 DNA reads TGTGCCAGCCTTTATCGTATTAGGGTTGAAGAGACCCAGTACTTC.

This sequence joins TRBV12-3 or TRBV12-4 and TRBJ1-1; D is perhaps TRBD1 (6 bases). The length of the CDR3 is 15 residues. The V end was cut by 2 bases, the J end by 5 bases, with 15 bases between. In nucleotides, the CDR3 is TGTGCCAGCAGTTTAATAGGGGGGCGCGGGACTGAAGCTTTCTTT. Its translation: CASSLIGGRGTEAFF.

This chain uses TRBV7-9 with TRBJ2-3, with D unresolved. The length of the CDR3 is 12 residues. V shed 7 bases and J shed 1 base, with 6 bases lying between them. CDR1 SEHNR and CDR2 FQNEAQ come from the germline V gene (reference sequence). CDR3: CASTGRTDTQYF. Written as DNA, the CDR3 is TGTGCCAGCACCGGTCGCACAGATACGCAGTATTTT.